The rows below give T cell receptor beta chains drawn from one sample of a study of OX40 agonist ivuxolimab in advanced cancers. TCRdb keeps only in-frame clones here, not all; method: immunoSEQ multiplex PCR. The top ten hold about 6.5% of the sample, which has tens of thousands of clones, 80% to 90% seen once. Sequences were derived from CD4+ or CD8+ T cells sorted from blood, sampled in a trial of the OX40 agonist ivuxolimab. The receptor set was obtained from an adult with an advanced solid tumor such as melanoma, head and neck, liver or kidney cancer. CDR3s include the opening cysteine and the closing phenylalanine or tryptophan. The D gene is left open where the match is weak. Size tells how often a clone was seen (once, few, many) or the class of an expanded clone, and some rows leave it out.

>13|-|TRBJ1-1|TRBV6-1|-
TGTGCCAGCAGTGAAGGACGGTACACTGAAGCTTTCTTT
CASSEGRYTEAFF
>15|-|TRBJ1-1|TRBV19|-
TGTGCCAGTAGTATCGGGGCAGTAGGGAACACTGAAGCTTTCTTT
CASSIGAVGNTEAFF
>17|-|TRBJ1-2|TRBV7-9|TRBD1
TGTGCCAGCAGCTTATCGTTTATAAGGGACAGGGCCTCTGGGTCCACCTTC
CASSLSFIRDRASGSTF
>17|-|TRBJ2-7|TRBV11-2|-
TGTGCCAGCAGCTTAGTGCTCTTGTCTACCGCTGGCCACGAGCAGTACTTC
CASSLVLLSTAGHEQYF
>14|-|TRBJ1-3|TRBV4-1|-
TGCGCCAGCAGCCAACGGACCGTCCCGCGCACCATATATTTT
CASSQRTVPRTIYF
>18|once|TRBJ2-6|TRBV4-3|TRBD1
TGCGCCAGCAGCCAAGAGACAGGGCTGAAAGCTGGGGCCAACGTCCTGACTTTC
CASSQETGLKAGANVLTF
>13|-|TRBJ1-1|TRBV5-6|-
TGTGCCAGCAGCTTGGGGGGGAGCCCTCAAGCTTTCTTT
CASSLGGSPQAFF
>14|-|TRBJ2-7|TRBV9|TRBD2
TGTGCCAGCAGCCCCACTAGCGGGAGATACGAGCAGTACTTC
CASSPTSGRYEQYF
>13|-|TRBJ2-1|TRBV7-8|-
TGTGCCTCCAATTGGGGACTTTACAATGAGCAGTTCTTC
CASNWGLYNEQFF
>14|-|TRBJ2-3|TRBV27|-
TGTGCCAGCAGTTATGACAGATTTACAGATACGCAGTATTTT
CASSYDRFTDTQYF
>15|few|TRBJ2-1|TRBV27|-
TGTGCCAGCAGTTTTTGGTCCAGCTCCTACAATGAGCAGTTCTTC
CASSFWSSSYNEQFF
>18|-|TRBJ1-5|TRBV4-3|-
TGCGCCAGCAGCCAAGAGGCGTGGGGCACTTCGTTCAATCAGCCCCAGCATTTT
CASSQEAWGTSFNQPQHF
>15|-|TRBJ1-4|TRBV27|-
TGTGCCAGCAGGAGAGGGACCCTAATTAATGAAAAACTGTTTTTT
CASRRGTLINEKLFF
>17|-|TRBJ2-3|TRBV4-3|-
TGCGCCAGCAGCCAAGATCGAAATTATCCTCCGGGGGATACGCAGTATTTT
CASSQDRNYPPGDTQYF
>15|-|TRBJ1-3|TRBV4-2|-
TGTGCCAGCAGCCAAGATAAAATGACTGGAAACACCATATATTTT
CASSQDKMTGNTIYF
>15|-|TRBJ1-1|TRBV13|-
TGTGCCAGCAGCTCGATCGGGTCCCTCAACACTGAAGCTTTCTTT
CASSSIGSLNTEAFF
>12|-|TRBJ1-1|TRBV5-1|-
TGCGCCAGCAATGGGGAGGTCACTGAAGCTTTCTTT
CASNGEVTEAFF
>16|-|TRBJ2-3|TRBV7-9|-
TGTGCCAGCACCCGGGGGCTCGATTATAGCACAGATACGCAGTATTTT
CASTRGLDYSTDTQYF
>14|-|TRBJ1-4|TRBV30|-
TGTGCCTGGAGTGTTAGAGCCATGAGTGAAAAACTGTTTTTT
CAWSVRAMSEKLFF
>18|-|TRBJ1-4|TRBV7-9|-
TGTGCCAGCAGCTTATTACCCGGAGAGGACGCGGGCAATGAAAAACTGTTTTTT
CASSLLPGEDAGNEKLFF
>11|-|TRBJ2-7|TRBV7-9|-
TGTGCCAGCAGCACTTCCTACGAGCAGTACTTC
CASSTSYEQYF
>16|-|TRBJ2-7|TRBV2|TRBD2
TGTGCCAATAAGAACTTGGGAGGGAGTGCGGGGAACGAGCAGTACTTC
CANKNLGGSAGNEQYF
>14|few|TRBJ2-1|TRBV6-1|-
TGTGCCAGTCTCTACCTACAGGGACGCAATGAGCAGTTCTTC
CASLYLQGRNEQFF
>15|-|TRBJ2-7|TRBV6-5|-
TGTGCCAGCAGTTACTCCTTGGACGGTACCTACGAGCAGTACTTC
CASSYSLDGTYEQYF
>16|-|TRBJ2-6|TRBV4-3|-
TGCGCCAGCAGCCAAGAGGGACTCTCTGGGGCCAACGTCCTGACTTTC
CASSQEGLSGANVLTF
>15|-|TRBJ2-7|TRBV9|TRBD1
TGTGCCAGCAGTCATGGACAGGGTAGGTCCTACGAGCAGTACTTC
CASSHGQGRSYEQYF
>15|-|TRBJ2-7|TRBV4-3|TRBD1
TGCGCCAGCAGCCCACAGGGGAGTCGCTCCTACGAGCAGTACTTC
CASSPQGSRSYEQYF